These 31 T cell receptor beta chains were sequenced from one sample in a study of T cells in Graves' hyperthyroidism and ophthalmopathy. Amplified TCR beta CDR3 regions came from RNA transcripts. In the first-round RT-PCR of the TCR CDR3, the HTBI primer set was used. Each CDR3 protein gets one entry after TCRdb re-called the multiplex PCR reads with MiXCR. The table includes about half a million distinct CDR3 sequences, 20% to 25% detected once. Sequenced material: blood. Receptor source: a woman in her 70s with Graves' ophthalmopathy.

There are a few counts of this clonotype. The chain links TRBV7-6 to TRBJ2-1, with TRBD1 matching over 9 bases. V lost 1 base to trimming and J lost 8 bases; unmatched junction nucleotides: 3. This CDR3 spans 14 amino acids. CDR1 is SGHVS and CDR2 is FNYEAQ in the germline V gene. The CDR3 protein is CASSLGQGGDEQFF. The CDR3 coding sequence is TGTGCCAGCAGCTTAGGACAGGGGGGCGATGAGCAGTTCTTC.

This clonotype was detected many times. The V and J genes are TRBV12-3 or TRBV12-4 and TRBJ1-2; D gene uncertain. CDR3 length equals 12 residues. The ends were cut back, 7 bases at V and 2 bases at J, with 8 bases in the middle. The CDR3 DNA reads as TGTGCCAGCATTGGCAGGAACTATGGCTACACCTTC. As protein: CASIGRNYGYTF.

The gene calls are TRBV11-2 and TRBJ2-1; D may correspond to TRBD1 or TRBD2 (5 bases each). Trimming left V 4 bases short and J 5 bases short, with 18 bases between. The CDR3 runs 16 residues. Germline CDR1 SGHAT, CDR2 FQNNGV. This CDR3 is CASSSRGDLPNNEQFF. As DNA, the CDR3 is TGTGCCAGCAGCTCAAGGGGAGATTTACCTAACAATGAGCAGTTCTTC.

This clonotype was counted only a few times. The CDR3 DNA is TGCAGTGCTAGTGCTATCCTACAGGGGAGGTATGGCTACACCTTC. Protein: CSASAILQGRYGYTF. The chain couples TRBV20-1 to TRBJ1-2; 7 nucleotides match TRBD1. This CDR3 contains 15 residues. V shed 3 bases and J 5 bases; nucleotides not matched to a gene: 12. CDR1 and CDR2 from the germline V gene are DFQATT and SNEGSKA (reference sequence).

The rearrangement uses TRBV18 and TRBJ2-7; 10 nucleotides align to TRBD1. Germline trimming cut 3 bases from V and 6 bases from J; bases unmatched to any gene: 2. CDR1 is KGHSH and CDR2 is LQKENI in the germline V gene. There are 13 residues in the CDR3. The CDR3 here is CASSPGTGAEQYF. CDR3 DNA: TGTGCCAGCTCACCCGGGACAGGGGCCGAGCAGTACTTC.

The chain combines TRBV19 with TRBJ2-1, with a possible D match to TRBD2 (6 bases). V lost 7 bases and J lost 4, with 20 bases in between. The germline V gene encodes CDR1 LNHDA and CDR2 SQIVND (reference sequence). CDR3 length: 16 residues. Here the CDR3 reads CASNSRGMGVYNEQFF. The CDR3 DNA is TGTGCCAGTAACTCCCGGGGGATGGGAGTTTACAATGAGCAGTTCTTC.

The rearrangement uses TRBV5-1 and TRBJ2-7; the match to TRBD2 covers 15 bases. The germline CDR1 and CDR2 sequences are SGHRS and YFSETQ. V lost 3 bases and J lost 8; bases outside the gene matches: 15. The CDR3 consists of 18 residues. In DNA, the CDR3 is TGCGCCAGCAGCTCCTCCGGGACTAGCGGGAGGAGACCTACGAAGCAGTACTTC. Translating it yields CASSSSGTSGRRPTKQYF. The entire variable domain, with the rest obtained from reference TRBV5-1 and TRBJ2-7, is as follows: KAGVTQTPRYLIKTRGQQVTLSCSPISGHRSVSWYQQTPGQGLQFLFEYFSETQRNKGNFPGRFSGRQFSNSRSEMNVSTLELGDSALYLCASSSSGTSGRRPTKQYFGPGTRLTVT.

This rearrangement joins TRBV5-8 to TRBJ2-7; 8 nucleotides match TRBD1. Per the germline V gene, CDR1 is SGHTS and CDR2 is YDEGEE. The J segment lost 4 bases and the V segment lost 4 bases, leaving 10 bases of the junction unmatched. This CDR3 is built from 15 residues. The CDR3: CASSPRDRILYEQYF. The CDR3 region has the DNA TGTGCCAGCAGCCCCCGGGACAGGATCCTATACGAGCAGTACTTC.

The chain employs TRBV28 and TRBJ1-3; D may be TRBD1 (6 bases). V shed 6 bases and J shed 0 bases, with 9 bases lying between them. The CDR3 is 14 amino acids. Germline lookup yields CDR1 MDHEN and CDR2 SYDVKM. The CDR3 DNA reads TGTGCCAGCAGGAGGGACAACTCTGGAAACACCATATATTTT. Amino acid sequence: CASRRDNSGNTIYF.

The table lists this clonotype with many counts. The chain links TRBV27 to TRBJ2-1; D remains ambiguous. Germline V CDR1 and CDR2: MNHEY, SMNVEV (reference sequence). The V and J ends lost 3 bases and 6 bases respectively, with 6 bases between them. The CDR3 has 12 amino acids. The CDR3 region is CASSLIGNEQFF. The CDR3 region has the DNA TGTGCCAGCAGTTTGATTGGCAATGAGCAGTTCTTC.

V is TRBV11-2 and J is TRBJ1-2; D might be TRBD1 (6 bases). This CDR3 has 15 residues. V lost 6 bases to trimming and J lost 3 bases, with 17 bases between them. Germline loops: CDR1 SGHAT, CDR2 FQNNGV. The DNA for the CDR3 is TGTGCCAGCAGAGGCTGGTCAGGGGCTGACTATGGCTACACCTTC. It encodes CASRGWSGADYGYTF.

This clonotype was recorded many times. The chain employs TRBV30 and TRBJ2-1; D is ambiguous. Trimming took 3 bases from V and 2 from J, leaving 2 bases between them. The CDR3 loop spans 11 amino acids. Germline-derived CDR1 and CDR2 are GTSNPN and SVGIG (reference sequence). For the CDR3, the DNA is TGTGCCTGGAGGGCCTACAATGAGCAGTTCTTC. Encoded protein: CAWRAYNEQFF.

This clonotype has a count of ten or more. The CDR3 bases are TGCAGTGCTAGAAGTGGGGGAGCGATCACTGAAGCTTTCTTT. Amino acid sequence: CSARSGGAITEAFF. J is TRBJ1-1 and V is TRBV20-1, with TRBD1 as a possible D gene (5 bases). V was trimmed by 2 bases and J by 4 bases, leaving 14 bases between them. The germline gives CDR1 DFQATT, CDR2 SNEGSKA (reference sequence). This CDR3 has 14 residues.

This clonotype was seen more than once but under ten times. V is TRBV4-1 and J is TRBJ2-5, with 8 bases fitting TRBD2. The V gene end was trimmed by 1 base and the J gene end by 0 bases; junction bases not matched to a gene: 4. This CDR3 spans 16 amino acids. Germline V gives CDR1 MGHRA, CDR2 YSYEKL. Here the CDR3 DNA reads TGCGCCAGCAGCCAAGGGGTAGCGGGAAACCAAGAGACCCAGTACTTC. This translates into CASSQGVAGNQETQYF.

The V and J genes are TRBV6-1 and TRBJ1-5, with 9 bases that match TRBD1. The CDR3 has 14 amino acids. J lost 6 bases, V lost 8 bases, and 8 bases had no gene match. Germline loops: CDR1 MNHNS, CDR2 SASEGT. This CDR3 reads CASGRTGVSQPQHF. In DNA form, the CDR3 reads TGTGCCAGCGGACGGACAGGGGTGAGTCAGCCCCAGCATTTT.

In its sample, this clonotype was seen many times. The rearrangement links TRBV7-9 to TRBJ2-1; 7 nucleotides align to TRBD2. CDR3 length: 14 amino acids. J was trimmed by 7 bases and V by 3 bases; bases with no gene match: 6. Looked up from germline, CDR1 is SEHNR and CDR2 is FQNEAQ (reference sequence). DNA of the CDR3: TGTGCCAGCAGCTTCCCGGGACTACCAAATGAGCAGTTCTTC. Translation gives CASSFPGLPNEQFF.

This chain uses TRBV7-9 with TRBJ2-7; D is unclear. The CDR3 length is 15 residues. V lost 0 bases, J lost 2 bases, and 11 bases lay in between. Per the germline V gene, CDR1 is SEHNR and CDR2 is FQNEAQ (reference sequence). As DNA, the CDR3 is TGTGCCAGCAGCTTAGCGGGCGGCAGTACCTACGAGCAGTACTTC. Translating it yields CASSLAGGSTYEQYF. The variable domain in full, with the rest retrieved from reference TRBV7-9 and TRBJ2-7, is DTGVSQNPRHKITKRGQNVTFRCDPISEHNRLYWYRQTLGQGPEFLTYFQNEAQLEKSRLLSDRFSAERPKGSFSTLEIQRTEQGDSAMYLCASSLAGGSTYEQYFGPGTRLTVT.

Note on this clonotype: This may be a read error, as it is one base from a much larger clone. The chain is built from TRBV28 and TRBJ2-4; D is perhaps TRBD1 (5 bases). The CDR3 contains 14 residues. Germline loops: CDR1 MDHEN, CDR2 SYDVKM. In DNA, the CDR3 is TGTGCCAGCAGTTTATACGACAGCAAAGACATTCAGTACTTC. Amino acid sequence: CASSLYDSKDIQYF.

There are many counts of this clonotype. This sequence joins TRBV7-9 and TRBJ2-7, with TRBD2 matching 8 bases. Germline V gene sequence: CDR1 SEHNR, CDR2 FQNEAQ (reference sequence). This CDR3 has 16 residues. V shed 5 bases, J shed 3 bases, and the junction held 12 bases outside the gene matches. In DNA form, the CDR3 reads TGTGCCAGCAGCCCGAGGCGGGGGGCGGATTACTACGAGCAGTACTTC. Protein sequence: CASSPRRGADYYEQYF.

This sequence joins TRBV6-2 or TRBV6-3 and TRBJ2-5; tentatively, D is TRBD1 (6 bases). CDR3 size: 14 residues. Germline CDR1 MNHEY, CDR2 SVGEGT. The V end lost 4 bases, the J end lost 4 bases, and 13 bases lay between the germline ends. CDR3 sequence: CASSFVDRLETQYF. The CDR3 DNA follows: TGTGCCAGCAGTTTCGTCGACAGGCTAGAGACCCAGTACTTC.

The V gene is TRBV12-3 or TRBV12-4, the J gene TRBJ2-7, with a weak D call TRBD2 (6 bases). The CDR3 is 17 amino acids. V was shortened by 2 bases and J by 0 bases, with 17 bases between the two germline ends. CDR3 in DNA: TGTGCCAGCAGTTTAATCGGGGGACTGGGATCCTCCTACGAGCAGTACTTC. This gives the protein CASSLIGGLGSSYEQYF.

The V call is TRBV20-1, the J call TRBJ1-4, with 9 bases that match TRBD1. The CDR3 covers 16 residues. The trim removed 0 bases at V and 4 bases at J, leaving 6 bases unmatched. Germline V CDR1 and CDR2: DFQATT, SNEGSKA (reference sequence). CDR3 sequence: CSARDLDRGGNEKLFF. The DNA for the CDR3 is TGCAGTGCTAGAGATCTTGACAGGGGGGGTAATGAAAAACTGTTTTTT.

The V and J genes are TRBV9 and TRBJ1-4; D not resolved. Germline assignment: CDR1 SGDLS and CDR2 YYNGEE. The V gene lost 0 bases and the J gene lost 4 bases, with 7 bases spanning the gap. The CDR3 covers 14 residues. The CDR3: CASSVGAGNEKLFF. The CDR3 DNA reads TGTGCCAGCAGCGTAGGGGCGGGTAATGAAAAACTGTTTTTT.

The chain carries TRBV7-9 and TRBJ1-3; D not certain. V gave up 1 base and J gave up 2 bases, with 6 bases separating them. Germline assignment: CDR1 SEHNR and CDR2 FQNEAQ (reference sequence). The CDR3 length is 14 residues. DNA for the CDR3: TGTGCCAGCAGCTTAGAAATGGCTGGAAACACCATATATTTT. It translates to CASSLEMAGNTIYF.

This clonotype came up once. V and J are TRBV28 and TRBJ1-5; the D gene is possibly TRBD1 (5 bases). Trimming took 7 bases from V and 8 from J, leaving 21 bases between them. This CDR3 has 15 amino acids. Germline V CDR1 and CDR2: MDHEN, SYDVKM. CDR3 sequence reads: CASKTDQGIEEPQHF. Written as DNA, the CDR3 is TGTGCCAGCAAGACAGACCAGGGTATTGAAGAGCCCCAGCATTTT.

At least ten counts were recorded for this clonotype. This rearrangement joins TRBV3-1 to TRBJ1-1, with D hard to call. The CDR3 length is 16 residues. Germline values: CDR1 LGHDT, CDR2 YNNKEL (reference sequence). The germline V and J ends were trimmed by 4 bases and 1 base, with 16 bases remaining between them. CDR3 DNA: TGTGCCAGCAGCCCTACGAGCCAGGCGAAGAACACTGAAGCTTTCTTT. Amino acid sequence: CASSPTSQAKNTEAFF.

As concerns this clonotype: This could be a read error, since a much larger clone is one nucleotide away. The chain links TRBV2 to TRBJ2-1; perhaps TRBD2 as D (7 bases). This CDR3 comprises 15 residues. Germline CDR1 reads SNHLY; CDR2 reads FYNNEI. This CDR3 reads CASCPSGGAYNEQLF. In nucleotides, the CDR3 is TGTGCCAGCTGCCCCTCGGGGGGCGCTTACAATGAGCAGCTCTTC.

The chain has TRBV2 and TRBJ2-7; D uncertain. This CDR3 is 15 amino acids long. V shed 0 bases and J shed 3 bases, with 12 bases lying between them. CDR1 is SNHLY and CDR2 is FYNNEI in the germline V gene. For the CDR3, the DNA is TGTGCCAGCAGTGAAGCAGGGCCGCGCTACTACGAGCAGTACTTC. The encoded protein is CASSEAGPRYYEQYF.

Worth noting for this clonotype: At one boundary the junction diverges from the germline segment, which might be a read error. This chain links TRBV5-8 with TRBJ2-3, with D perhaps TRBD1 (5 bases). Germline CDR1 reads SGHTS; CDR2 reads YDEGEE. The CDR3 runs to 15 residues. This CDR3 is CASSPRGREPDTQYF. CDR3 sequence (DNA): TGCGCCAGCAGTCCAAGGGGCAGGGAACCAGATACGCAGTATTTT.

This chain uses TRBV6-1 with TRBJ1-1, with TRBD1 as a possible D gene (6 bases). The CDR3 has 15 amino acids. Trimming left V 7 bases short and J 3 bases short, with 18 bases between. The germline V gene encodes CDR1 MNHNS and CDR2 SASEGT. Here the CDR3 DNA reads TGTGCCAGCAAGGGGGTCAGGGCCGGGGACACTGAAGCTTTCTTT. It translates to CASKGVRAGDTEAFF.

This clonotype came up many times. This chain links TRBV7-2 with TRBJ1-1; D is ambiguous. Trimming shortened V by 1 base and J by 4 bases, and 7 bases separated the two germline ends. Germline CDR1 SGHTA, CDR2 FQGNSA. This CDR3 spans 13 amino acids. CDR3 sequence reads: CASSLVEGTEAFF. The CDR3 DNA reads TGTGCCAGCAGCTTAGTTGAGGGCACTGAAGCTTTCTTT.